Listed below are T cell receptor beta chains from one sample, sequenced in a study of cytomegalovirus exposure and HLA in healthy donors. This table comes from immunoSEQ multiplex PCR, and its TCRdb copy is limited to in-frame clones, with some not included. The sample carries 210,000 or so clones, about 77% recorded once. Sequencing was performed on PBMCs. These receptors originate from a boy under 18 in good health and CMV-seronegative. Both conserved end residues are part of each CDR3. A D gene is named only where the DNA matches it firmly. A row's size may be missing; if present it is once, few, many or a size class.

. | TRBJ2-3 | TRBV19 | . | CASSIIRSAARTDTQYF | TGTGCCAGTAGTATTATTCGTTCGGCGGCGAGGACAGATACGCAGTATTTT
TRBD1 | TRBJ1-1 | TRBV5-1 | . | CASSPGTGLDTEAFF | TGCGCCAGCAGCCCCGGGACAGGGTTGGACACTGAAGCTTTCTTT
TRBD1 | TRBJ1-4 | TRBV5-1 | . | CASSRGTGGFGEKLFF | TGCGCCAGCAGCCGGGGGACAGGGGGCTTCGGGGAAAAACTGTTTTTT
TRBD1 | TRBJ1-1 | TRBV18 | . | CASSQGVGGEAFF | TGTGCCAGCTCTCAGGGGGTCGGGGGAGAAGCTTTCTTT
. | TRBJ1-1 | TRBV5-6 | few | CASSWMETEAFF | TGTGCCAGCAGCTGGATGGAGACTGAAGCTTTCTTT
. | TRBJ1-3 | TRBV29-1 | . | CSVEPGFTGNTIYF | TGCAGCGTTGAACCGGGGTTCACTGGAAACACCATATATTTT
TRBD2 | TRBJ2-5 | TRBV27 | once | CASSSLRFAGGRSQETQYF | TGTGCCAGCAGTTCTCTGAGATTCGCGGGAGGGCGTAGTCAAGAGACCCAGTACTTC
. | TRBJ2-3 | TRBV4-1 | . | CASRLGAPGDTQYF | TGCGCCAGCCGATTAGGAGCCCCCGGAGATACGCAGTATTTT
. | TRBJ1-1 | TRBV10-3 | few | CAISESGRDTEAFF | TGTGCCATCAGTGAGTCTGGCCGGGACACTGAAGCTTTCTTT
. | TRBJ1-1 | TRBV6-5 | . | CASSSVGGMNTEAFF | TGTGCCAGCAGCAGTGTGGGGGGGATGAACACTGAAGCTTTCTTT
TRBD1 | TRBJ1-4 | TRBV19 | . | CASSYRGSPPTNEKLFF | TGTGCCAGTAGTTACAGGGGAAGTCCCCCAACTAATGAAAAACTGTTTTTT
TRBD1 | TRBJ1-5 | TRBV5-1 | . | CASSSFWTGQNQPQHF | TGCGCCAGCAGCTCCTTTTGGACAGGGCAGAATCAGCCCCAGCATTTT
TRBD2 | TRBJ2-3 | TRBV4-2 | . | CASSQLAGAGGTDTQYF | TGTGCCAGCAGCCAGCTAGCGGGAGCCGGGGGCACAGATACGCAGTATTTT
TRBD1 | TRBJ2-3 | TRBV14 | . | CASKGTGSTDTQYF | TGTGCCAGCAAGGGGACAGGAAGCACAGATACGCAGTATTTT
. | TRBJ2-1 | TRBV5-1 | . | CASSHLLGEQFF | TGCGCCAGCAGCCATCTCCTAGGTGAGCAGTTCTTC
. | TRBJ1-2 | TRBV20-1 | once | CSAPGNYGYTF | TGCAGTGCCCCTGGCAACTATGGCTACACCTTC
. | TRBJ2-7 | TRBV30 | . | CAWSVRVEQYF | TGTGCCTGGAGTGTACGGGTGGAGCAGTACTTC
. | TRBJ2-7 | TRBV19 | . | CASSTGGYSMYEQYF | TGTGCCAGTAGTACCGGGGGTTACTCGATGTACGAGCAGTACTTC
TRBD1 | TRBJ1-2 | TRBV14 | . | CASSPLTGGFYGYTF | TGTGCCAGCAGCCCGTTGACAGGGGGCTTCTATGGCTACACCTTC
TRBD1 | TRBJ1-5 | TRBV7-9 | . | CSSSLGRDSLSNQPQHF | TGTTCCAGCAGCTTAGGCCGGGACAGCCTTAGCAATCAGCCCCAGCATTTT
TRBD1 | TRBJ1-1 | TRBV5-1 | . | CASSGTGYHVFF | TGCGCCAGCAGCGGGACAGGTTATCATGTTTTCTTT
TRBD1 | TRBJ1-5 | TRBV6-6 | . | CASSGKTGGNQPQHF | TGTGCCAGCAGTGGTAAGACAGGGGGCAATCAGCCCCAGCATTTT
. | TRBJ2-1 | TRBV15 | . | CATSALRVGEQFF | TGTGCCACCAGTGCGCTCCGGGTGGGTGAGCAGTTCTTC
. | TRBJ2-5 | TRBV18 | . | CASSPRGRGETQYF | TGTGCCAGCTCACCCCGCGGCAGGGGAGAGACCCAGTACTTC
TRBD1 | TRBJ1-3 | TRBV29-1 | . | CSGGQGTGNTIYF | TGCAGCGGTGGACAGGGAACTGGAAACACCATATATTTT
TRBD2 | TRBJ2-7 | TRBV25-1 | . | CASSDLAGGLTYEQYF | TGTGCCAGCAGTGACCTAGCGGGGGGCTTAACCTACGAGCAGTACTTC
TRBD1 | TRBJ1-5 | TRBV9 | . | CASSVGIRTGEPQHF | TGTGCCAGCAGCGTAGGTATCCGGACAGGGGAGCCCCAGCATTTT
. | TRBJ2-5 | TRBV5-1 | . | CASSLSTGVQETQYF | TGCGCCAGCAGCTTGTCTACAGGCGTCCAAGAGACCCAGTACTTC
. | TRBJ2-7 | TRBV19 | . | CASAVRRDYEQYF | TGTGCCAGTGCGGTCCGTCGGGACTACGAGCAGTACTTC
TRBD1 | TRBJ1-2 | TRBV7-3 | . | CASSLVGGGNYGYTF | TGTGCCAGCAGCTTAGTAGGAGGGGGCAACTATGGCTACACCTTC
TRBD1 | TRBJ1-1 | TRBV6-5 | . | CASSRGTENTEAFF | TGTGCCAGCTCGCGCGGGACAGAGAACACTGAAGCTTTCTTT
. | TRBJ2-2 | TRBV7-3 | . | CASSSRTEITGELFF | TGTGCCAGCAGTTCCCGGACAGAGATCACCGGGGAGCTGTTTTTT
. | TRBJ1-1 | TRBV30 | . | CASTDSVNTEAFF | TGTGCCTCAACGGACTCGGTTAACACTGAAGCTTTCTTT
TRBD1 | TRBJ1-2 | TRBV27 | . | CASSPTGGAYGYTF | TGTGCCAGCAGTCCGACAGGGGGTGCCTATGGCTACACCTTC
. | TRBJ2-7 | TRBV12-2 | . | CASRRGGLGASEQYF | TGTGCAAGTCGGCGTGGGGGGTTAGGGGCCTCCGAGCAGTACTTC
TRBD2 | TRBJ2-2 | TRBV30 | . | CAWGKLAGGPSGELFF | TGTGCCTGGGGAAAATTAGCGGGAGGGCCCTCCGGGGAGCTGTTTTTT
. | TRBJ1-4 | TRBV5-1 | . | CASSLAFEKLFF | TGCGCCAGCAGCTTGGCGTTTGAAAAACTGTTTTTT
TRBD1 | TRBJ1-2 | TRBV6-5 | . | CASRKQGSYGYTF | TGTGCCAGCAGAAAACAGGGGAGCTATGGCTACACCTTC
TRBD2 | TRBJ2-5 | TRBV9 | . | CASSVDSGGETQYF | TGTGCCAGCAGCGTAGATTCGGGAGGTGAGACCCAGTACTTC
. | TRBJ2-1 | TRBV27 | . | CASSHQGFGEQFF | TGTGCCAGCAGTCACCAGGGGTTTGGGGAGCAGTTCTTC
. | TRBJ1-1 | TRBV15 | . | CATSRVSGAEAFF | TGTGCCACCAGCAGAGTGTCAGGGGCTGAAGCTTTCTTT
TRBD1 | TRBJ2-1 | TRBV5-1 | few | CASSFDRVNEQFF | TGCGCCAGCAGCTTCGACAGGGTCAATGAGCAGTTCTTC
. | TRBJ2-7 | TRBV5-4 | . | CASTDRDTYEQYF | TGTGCCAGCACGGACCGGGACACTTACGAGCAGTACTTC
TRBD2 | TRBJ2-5 | TRBV5-4 | . | CASSARSSGSWTQYF | TGTGCCAGCAGCGCGAGGTCTAGCGGGAGCTGGACCCAGTACTTC
TRBD1 | TRBJ2-7 | TRBV27 | . | CASSAGTGDYLEQYF | TGTGCCAGCAGTGCCGGGACAGGGGACTATCTCGAGCAGTACTTC
. | TRBJ2-2 | TRBV7-8 | . | CASSTRAGITGELFF | TGTGCCAGCAGCACCAGGGCAGGGATCACCGGGGAGCTGTTTTTT
TRBD2 | TRBJ2-3 | TRBV5-4 | . | CASRLTGGSLTDTQYF | TGTGCCAGCAGGCTCACGGGCGGGAGCCTCACAGATACGCAGTATTTT
. | TRBJ2-7 | TRBV30 | . | CAWGGSPYEQYF | TGTGCCTGGGGGGGGTCCCCCTACGAGCAGTACTTC
. | TRBJ2-7 | TRBV2 | . | CASSRTTGSVYEQYF | TGTGCCAGCAGTAGAACTACAGGGTCAGTCTACGAGCAGTACTTC
TRBD2 | TRBJ2-3 | TRBV11-3 | . | CASSKSGGGSADTQYF | TGTGCCAGCAGCAAATCGGGCGGGGGGTCGGCAGATACGCAGTATTTT
TRBD2 | TRBJ2-1 | TRBV19 | few | CASRLGLAGVNNEQFF | TGTGCCAGTAGGCTAGGACTAGCGGGAGTAAATAATGAGCAGTTCTTC
TRBD1 | TRBJ2-7 | TRBV27 | . | CASSSVTGHEQYF | TGTGCCAGCAGTTCAGTGACAGGGCACGAGCAGTACTTC